The next 17 T cell receptor beta chains were all read from a single sample in a study of shared clonotypes between healthy human individuals. The assay was immunoSEQ multiplex PCR, and TCRdb's table has in-frame clones only and misses some. The table includes roughly 500,000 clones, approximately 95% detected once. Source material: naive CD4+ T cells sorted from blood. The subset was: CD45RA+ positively selected. The receptors were sampled from a woman aged 25 to 39 in good health.

V gene TRBV27 combines with J gene TRBJ1-2; TRBD1 agrees at 7 bases. The CDR3 spans 16 residues. Trimming at V came to 0 bases and at J to 8 bases, leaving 12 bases not matched to a gene. CDR1 and CDR2 from the germline V gene are MNHEY and SMNVEV (reference sequence). The CDR3 region has the DNA TGTGCCAGCAGTTTATCGACAGGGTCGCCCGGTGGGGGCTACACCTTC. This gives the protein CASSLSTGSPGGGYTF.

This clone has a single count. CDR3 in amino acids: CASASGLAWTSTDTQYF. The DNA of the CDR3 is TGCGCCAGCGCGTCGGGACTAGCGTGGACTAGCACAGATACGCAGTATTTT. The chain uses TRBV5-1 and TRBJ2-3; 10 positions agree with TRBD2. The CDR3 is 17 residues long. V dropped 7 bases and J dropped 0; count of bases not matched to a gene: 11. Germline V gives CDR1 SGHRS, CDR2 YFSETQ. Variable domain in full (rest from reference TRBV5-1 and TRBJ2-3): KAGVTQTPRYLIKTRGQQVTLSCSPISGHRSVSWYQQTPGQGLQFLFEYFSETQRNKGNFPGRFSGRQFSNSRSEMNVSTLELGDSALYLCASASGLAWTSTDTQYFGPGTRLTVL.

The chain recombines TRBV5-8 with TRBJ1-4; 7 nucleotides align to TRBD1. The V gene's germline CDR1 is SGHTS and CDR2 YDEGEE. The trim removed 0 bases at V and 7 bases at J, leaving 0 bases unmatched. This CDR3 has 13 residues. The CDR3 nucleotides read TGTGCCAGCAGCTTGGGGACAGGTGAAAAACTGTTTTTT. Protein sequence: CASSLGTGEKLFF.

This clone has a single count. The chain carries TRBV25-1 and TRBJ2-1, with 8 nucleotides matching TRBD1. V shed 0 bases, J shed 12 bases, and the junction held 19 bases outside the gene matches. This CDR3 is built from 18 residues. CDR1 and CDR2 from the germline V gene are MGHDK and SYGVNS. The CDR3 nucleotides are TGTGCCAGCAGTGAATATCCGCACAGGGGGAACAATGATATCGCGCAGTTCTTC. Its translation: CASSEYPHRGNNDIAQFF.

This clone was found once. V usage is TRBV7-2 and J usage is TRBJ2-3; 7 bases line up with TRBD2. The CDR3 has 15 residues. From germline, CDR1 is SGHTA and CDR2 FQGNSA. V shed 1 base, J shed 6 bases, and the junction held 7 bases outside the gene matches. The CDR3 spells CASSLGLAVFDTQYF. The CDR3 DNA is TGTGCCAGCAGCTTAGGGCTAGCGGTTTTTGATACGCAGTATTTT.

The chain links TRBV6-6 to TRBJ2-1; TRBD1 agrees at 8 bases. Germline CDR1 MNHNY, CDR2 SVGAGI (reference sequence). The CDR3 spans 15 residues. V shed 3 bases, J shed 7 bases, and the junction held 8 bases outside the gene matches. CDR3 bases: TGTGCCAGCAGTTATGGGGTCAACAGGGGGAATGAGCAGTTCTTC. Protein: CASSYGVNRGNEQFF.

The chain recombines TRBV10-1 with TRBJ2-1; D is ambiguous. Germline CDR1 is WNHNN and CDR2 is SYGVQD (reference sequence). The CDR3 length is 15 residues. The V end lost 2 bases, the J end lost 3 bases, and 11 bases lay between the germline ends. The CDR3 nucleotides are TGCGCCAGCAGTGAGAAGGGTAGTCTCTACAATGAGCAGTTCTTC. It translates to CASSEKGSLYNEQFF.

This sequence joins TRBV28 and TRBJ1-5, with 8 bases identical to TRBD1. The CDR3 loop spans 16 amino acids. Germline assignment: CDR1 MDHEN and CDR2 SYDVKM. With 0 bases clipped from V and 3 bases from J, the junction kept 4 bases outside the gene matches. The CDR3 DNA reads TGTGCCAGCAGTTTATGGGGGGGACAGGACAATCAGCCCCAGCATTTT. This gives the protein CASSLWGGQDNQPQHF.

The chain couples TRBV28 to TRBJ1-4; the match to TRBD1 covers 8 bases. V gave up 4 bases and J gave up 7 bases; unmatched junction bases: 11. The CDR3 is made up of 16 amino acids. Germline V gene lookup returns CDR1 MDHEN and CDR2 SYDVKM. In DNA form, the CDR3 reads TGTGCCAGCAGTTATACCCCAGGGGGCGCGATTGAAAAACTGTTTTTT. Its translation: CASSYTPGGAIEKLFF.

The chain uses TRBV27 and TRBJ2-1, with 10 bases identical to TRBD1. CDR1 MNHEY and CDR2 SMNVEV come from the germline V gene (reference sequence). This CDR3 is 16 amino acids long. V shed 5 bases and J 5 bases; nucleotides not matched to a gene: 9. CDR3: CASSDTDRGLNNEQFF. The CDR3 region has the DNA TGTGCCAGCAGTGATACAGACAGGGGGCTTAACAATGAGCAGTTCTTC.

The chain has TRBV28 and TRBJ2-3; 8 positions agree with TRBD2. The V and J ends lost 2 bases and 3 bases, in that order; junction bases with no gene match: 1. The CDR3 loop spans 14 amino acids. Looked up from germline, CDR1 is MDHEN and CDR2 is SYDVKM. The chain's CDR3 is CASSLASGTDTQYF. CDR3 nucleotide sequence: TGTGCCAGCAGTTTAGCTAGCGGGACAGATACGCAGTATTTT.

The chain employs TRBV10-1 and TRBJ2-5, with D possibly being TRBD1 (5 bases). This CDR3 has 13 residues. Between the trimmed V and J ends, which lost 5 bases and 5 bases, there was a span of 12 bases. In germline, CDR1 is WNHNN, CDR2 SYGVQD (reference sequence). The CDR3 region has the DNA TGCGCCAGCAGTAGACAAGGGGTCGAGACCCAGTACTTC. Residues: CASSRQGVETQYF.

This chain uses TRBV5-1 with TRBJ2-2; 8 positions match TRBD2. The CDR3 covers 17 residues. V lost 4 bases and J lost 6; bases outside the gene matches: 14. Germline V lookup: CDR1 SGHRS, CDR2 YFSETQ. CDR3 nucleotides: TGCGCCAGCAGCCTTTTAGCTTCGGGAGGGTCAGCCGGGGAGCTGTTTTTT. This codes for CASSLLASGGSAGELFF.

The chain links TRBV19 to TRBJ2-1; 15 bases are a match to TRBD2. Per the germline V gene, CDR1 is LNHDA and CDR2 is SQIVND (reference sequence). The J segment lost 8 bases and the V segment lost 7 bases, leaving 18 bases of the junction unmatched. The length of the CDR3 is 19 residues. The CDR3 DNA reads as TGTGCCAGTAACGCCGGACTAGCGGGAGGGCATAGCATCCAAGATGAGCAGTTCTTC. It translates to CASNAGLAGGHSIQDEQFF.

The count of this clone is one. The DNA for the CDR3 is TGTGCCAGCAGGTCCACAGGGGTTAGCAATCAGCCCCAGCATTTT. It translates to CASRSTGVSNQPQHF. This sequence joins TRBV28 and TRBJ1-5; 7 bases align to TRBD1. CDR3 length: 15 residues. The V gene end was trimmed by 6 bases and the J gene end by 0 bases; junction bases not matched to a gene: 5. Germline values: CDR1 MDHEN, CDR2 SYDVKM.

The J gene is TRBJ1-2, the V gene TRBV28, with TRBD1 identical over 12 bases. Germline CDR1 MDHEN, CDR2 SYDVKM. The CDR3 is made up of 17 amino acids. The junction had 9 bases not matched to a gene; V was cut back by 7 bases and J by 0 bases. The CDR3 here is CASKRRDRGLPNYGYTF. CDR3 nucleotides: TGTGCCAGCAAAAGACGGGACAGGGGGCTCCCTAACTATGGCTACACCTTC.

This clone was counted a single time. The chain joins TRBV5-1 to TRBJ2-5, with D uncertain. V dropped 1 base and J dropped 4 bases, with 5 bases sitting between them. The germline gives CDR1 SGHRS, CDR2 YFSETQ. The CDR3 is 12 amino acids. CDR3: CASSLWGETQYF. The CDR3, as DNA: TGCGCCAGCAGCTTGTGGGGAGAGACCCAGTACTTC.